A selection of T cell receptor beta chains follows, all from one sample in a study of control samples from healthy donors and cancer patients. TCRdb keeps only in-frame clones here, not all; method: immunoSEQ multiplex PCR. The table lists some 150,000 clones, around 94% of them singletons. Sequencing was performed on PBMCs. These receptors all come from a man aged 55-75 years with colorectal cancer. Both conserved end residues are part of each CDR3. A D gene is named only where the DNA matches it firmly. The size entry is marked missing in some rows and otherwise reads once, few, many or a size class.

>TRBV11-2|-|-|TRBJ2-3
CASSLVTDTQYF
TGTGCCAGCAGCTTAGTCACGGATACGCAGTATTTT
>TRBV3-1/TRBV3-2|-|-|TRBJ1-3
CASSWAGHSGNTIYF
TGTGCCAGCAGCTGGGCGGGACACTCTGGAAACACCATATATTTT
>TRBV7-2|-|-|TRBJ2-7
CASSLAEERGTYEQYF
TGTGCCAGCAGCTTAGCGGAGGAACGGGGGACCTACGAGCAGTACTTC
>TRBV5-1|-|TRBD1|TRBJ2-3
CASSLQPGQGQDTQYF
TGCGCCAGCAGTTTGCAACCGGGACAGGGCCAAGATACGCAGTATTTT
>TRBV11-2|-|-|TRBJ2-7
CASSPGASGSYEQYF
TGTGCCAGCAGCCCGGGGGCCAGCGGCTCCTACGAGCAGTACTTC
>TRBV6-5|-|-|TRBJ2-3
CASTPILDTQYF
TGTGCCAGCACTCCGATCCTGGATACGCAGTATTTT
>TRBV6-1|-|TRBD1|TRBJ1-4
CASSEQAGGHEKLFF
TGTGCCAGCAGTGAACAAGCAGGGGGTCATGAAAAACTGTTTTTT
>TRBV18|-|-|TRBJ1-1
CASSRGAGSSEAFF
TGTGCCAGCTCACGCGGGGCCGGGAGCTCTGAAGCTTTCTTT
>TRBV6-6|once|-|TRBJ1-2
CASSYSGEGGNYGYTF
TGTGCCAGCAGTTACTCTGGAGAGGGAGGAAACTATGGCTACACCTTC
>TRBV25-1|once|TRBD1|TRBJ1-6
CASSDPTGGLYNSPLHF
TGTGCCAGCAGTGACCCTACAGGGGGCTTGTATAATTCACCCCTCCACTTT
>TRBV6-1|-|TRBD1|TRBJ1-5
CASSELYRQGRRNQPQHF
TGCGCCAGCAGTGAACTTTATCGACAGGGGCGGCGCAATCAGCCCCAGCATTTT
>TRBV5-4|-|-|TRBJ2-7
CASSPHPLYEQYF
TGTGCCAGCAGCCCGCATCCTCTCTACGAGCAGTACTTC
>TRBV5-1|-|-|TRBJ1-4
CASSFRSNEKLFF
TGCGCCAGCAGCTTCCGCTCGAATGAAAAACTGTTTTTT
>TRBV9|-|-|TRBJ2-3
CASSASTDTQYF
TGTGCCAGCAGCGCAAGCACAGATACGCAGTATTTT
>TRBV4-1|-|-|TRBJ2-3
CASSPSWGDTQYF
TGCGCCAGCAGCCCGTCCTGGGGGGATACGCAGTATTTT
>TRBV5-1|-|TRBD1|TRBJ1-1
CASRHGTADTEAFF
TGCGCCAGCCGCCACGGGACAGCCGACACTGAAGCTTTCTTT
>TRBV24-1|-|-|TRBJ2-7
CATSAQGRYEQYF
TGTGCCACCAGTGCGCAGGGTAGGTACGAGCAGTACTTC
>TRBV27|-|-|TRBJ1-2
CASSLSGRAAYGYTF
TGTGCCAGCAGTTTATCGGGTCGGGCAGCCTATGGCTACACCTTC
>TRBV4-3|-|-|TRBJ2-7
CASSQDVGVLGYEQYF
TGCGCCAGCAGCCAAGATGTCGGGGTTTTAGGGTACGAGCAGTACTTC
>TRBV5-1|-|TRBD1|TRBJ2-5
CASSPGQGNAGEAQYF
TGCGCCAGCAGCCCGGGACAGGGGAACGCAGGGGAGGCCCAGTACTTC
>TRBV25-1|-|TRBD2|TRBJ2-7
CASSGSGTSGEQYF
TGTGCCAGCAGTGGTTCCGGGACTAGCGGCGAGCAGTACTTC
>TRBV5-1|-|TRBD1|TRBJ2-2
CASSLGQGTGGELFF
TGCGCCAGCAGCCTGGGACAGGGAACTGGCGGGGAGCTGTTTTTT
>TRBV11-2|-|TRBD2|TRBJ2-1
CASSKQTGTSPYNEQFF
TGTGCCAGCAGCAAACAGACCGGGACTAGCCCTTACAATGAGCAGTTCTTC
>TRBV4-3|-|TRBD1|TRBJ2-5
CASSQNRQGQETQYF
TGCGCCAGCAGCCAGAATAGACAGGGGCAAGAGACCCAGTACTTC
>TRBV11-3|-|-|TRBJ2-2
CASSLVRPSQGTGELFF
TGTGCCAGCAGCTTAGTCCGGCCCTCGCAGGGAACCGGGGAGCTGTTTTTT
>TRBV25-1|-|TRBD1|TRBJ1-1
CASSAQGAIPRAFF
TGTGCCAGCAGTGCCCAGGGGGCGATCCCCAGAGCTTTCTTT
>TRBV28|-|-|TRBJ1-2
CASSLGSGANYGYTF
TGTGCCAGCAGTTTGGGCTCCGGGGCGAACTATGGCTACACCTTC
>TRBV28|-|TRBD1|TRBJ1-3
CASSFRGGRGNTIYF
TGTGCCAGCAGTTTTAGAGGGGGCCGTGGAAACACCATATATTTT
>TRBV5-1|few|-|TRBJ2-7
CASSLGDFSRNEQYF
TGCGCCAGCAGCTTGGGAGACTTCTCCCGTAACGAGCAGTACTTC
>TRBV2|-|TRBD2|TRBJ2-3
CASSAPSGGTDTQYF
TGTGCCAGCAGTGCCCCTAGCGGGGGGACAGATACGCAGTATTTT
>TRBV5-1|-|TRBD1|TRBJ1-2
CASSLAPAGGGYTF
TGCGCCAGCAGCTTGGCCCCGGCAGGGGGAGGCTACACCTTC
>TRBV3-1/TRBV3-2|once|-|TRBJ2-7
CASSREGYEQYF
TGTGCCAGCAGCCGAGAGGGTTACGAGCAGTACTTC
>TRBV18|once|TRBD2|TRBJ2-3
CASSSRTSGGRRSSTDTQYF
TGTGCCAGCTCATCCCGGACTAGCGGGGGCCGTCGCTCTAGCACAGATACGCAGTATTTT
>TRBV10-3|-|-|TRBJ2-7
CATRDPGVYEQYF
TGTGCCACCAGGGACCCTGGGGTCTACGAGCAGTACTTC
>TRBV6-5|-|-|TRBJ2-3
CASSPRDSYRNTQYF
TGTGCCAGCAGTCCCCGGGACTCATACAGGAATACGCAGTATTTT
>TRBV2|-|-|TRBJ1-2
CAIREDDGGQGYTF
TGTGCCATCCGAGAGGATGACGGGGGGCAAGGCTACACCTTC
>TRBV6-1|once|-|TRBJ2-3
CASSESVMLSTDTQYF
TGTGCCAGCAGTGAATCAGTGATGCTAAGCACAGATACGCAGTATTTT
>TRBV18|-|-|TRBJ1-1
CASSPTGNTEAFF
TGTGCCAGCTCACCAACGGGGAACACTGAAGCTTTCTTT
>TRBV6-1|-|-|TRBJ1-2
CASSPPLDGAGYTF
TGTGCCAGCAGTCCCCCCCTGGACGGGGCGGGCTACACCTTC
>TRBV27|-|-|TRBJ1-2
CASSHEGPGTYGYTF
TGTGCCAGCAGCCATGAGGGTCCGGGAACCTATGGCTACACCTTC
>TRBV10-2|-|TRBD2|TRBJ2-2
CASSEGLAGGRDTGELFF
TGCGCCAGCAGTGAGGGACTAGCGGGGGGGCGGGACACCGGGGAGCTGTTTTTT
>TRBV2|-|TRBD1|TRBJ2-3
CASNPDSGQGIADTQYF
TGTGCCAGCAATCCCGACTCGGGACAGGGGATCGCAGATACGCAGTATTTT
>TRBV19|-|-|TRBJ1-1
CASSLQSQNTEAFF
TGTGCCAGTAGTCTACAGTCCCAGAACACTGAAGCTTTCTTT
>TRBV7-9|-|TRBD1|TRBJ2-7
CASSLAQGALEQYF
TGTGCCAGCAGCTTAGCGCAGGGGGCGCTTGAGCAGTACTTC
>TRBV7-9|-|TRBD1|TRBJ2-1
CASSLGFGAGDRGSNEQFF
TGTGCCAGCAGCTTAGGCTTCGGGGCTGGGGACAGGGGGAGCAATGAGCAGTTCTTC
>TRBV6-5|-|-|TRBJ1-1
CASSYSTGLNTEAFF
TGTGCCAGCAGTTACTCGACAGGATTGAACACTGAAGCTTTCTTT
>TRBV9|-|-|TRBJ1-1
CASSPAQGNTEAFF
TGTGCCAGCAGCCCAGCACAGGGGAACACTGAAGCTTTCTTT
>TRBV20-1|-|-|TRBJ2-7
CSARARGEQYF
TGCAGTGCTAGGGCCCGGGGCGAGCAGTACTTC
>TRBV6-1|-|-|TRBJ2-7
CASSENPSYEQYF
TGTGCCAGCAGTGAGAATCCTTCCTACGAGCAGTACTTC
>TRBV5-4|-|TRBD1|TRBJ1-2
CASSLTGTGKYGYTF
TGTGCCAGCAGCCTAACAGGGACAGGAAAGTATGGCTACACCTTC
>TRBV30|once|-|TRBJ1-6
CAWNRGEVNSPLHF
TGTGCCTGGAATCGGGGAGAGGTTAATTCACCCCTCCACTTT
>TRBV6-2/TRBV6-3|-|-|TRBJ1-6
CASSTNRRQSNSPLHF
TGTGCCAGCAGTACCAATAGGCGGCAGAGTAATTCACCCCTCCACTTT
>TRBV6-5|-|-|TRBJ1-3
CASRQVAGNTIYF
TGTGCCAGTAGACAGGTTGCTGGAAACACCATATATTTT
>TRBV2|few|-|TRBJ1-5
CASRGDYQPQHF
TGTGCCAGCCGTGGGGACTATCAGCCCCAGCATTTT
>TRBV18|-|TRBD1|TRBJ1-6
CASSPSGTDNSPLHF
TGTGCCAGCTCACCCTCTGGGACAGATAATTCACCCCTCCACTTT